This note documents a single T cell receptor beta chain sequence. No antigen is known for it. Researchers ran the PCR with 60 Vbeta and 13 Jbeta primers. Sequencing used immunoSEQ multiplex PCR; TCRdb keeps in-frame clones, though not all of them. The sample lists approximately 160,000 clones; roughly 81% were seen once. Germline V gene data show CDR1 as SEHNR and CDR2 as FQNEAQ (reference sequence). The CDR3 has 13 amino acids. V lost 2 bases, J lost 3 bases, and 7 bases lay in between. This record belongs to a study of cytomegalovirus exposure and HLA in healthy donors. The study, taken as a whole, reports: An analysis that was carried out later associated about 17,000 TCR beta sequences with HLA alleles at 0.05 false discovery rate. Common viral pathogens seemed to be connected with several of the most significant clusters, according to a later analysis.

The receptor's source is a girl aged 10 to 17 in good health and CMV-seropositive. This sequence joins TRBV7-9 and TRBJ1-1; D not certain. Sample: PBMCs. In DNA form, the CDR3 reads TGTGCCAGCAGCTTATCCCCTGACACTGAAGCTTTCTTT. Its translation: CASSLSPDTEAFF.